This T cell receptor (beta chain) came from a study of blood T cell repertoires in COVID-19 (dated by TCRdb to the early 2020s). General notes on the study: Samples covering the acute and convalescent phases of COVID-19 were provided by collaborators in the United States, Italy and Spain. The material from the prospective study consisted of cDNA or gDNA derived from T cells, B-cell-depleted T cells, or PBMCs. The dataset comprised deeply sampled blood TCRbeta repertoires from subjects exposed to, actively infected with, or recovered from COVID-19. A freely available public database, intended as a resource for researchers studying the immune response to SARS-CoV-2, is where the repertoires were released. The samples were drawn from the first 160 participants of the ongoing ImmuneRACE study and from under 1,500 subjects provided by 6 global collaborators. The sample metadata nearly always contained a de-identified subject ID, COVID-19 status, age in years and sex. Where available, HLA class I and class II types were taken from metadata supplied by the sample provider and were not determined by assay-based typing.

Of note for this clone: The antigen this receptor binds is unknown. Base qualities are not provided; no much larger clone lies one nucleotide away.

General conclusions and limits of the study: Clinical and demographic metadata were provided uncurated, with the amount varying by source and participant.

The immunoSEQ Assay, a bias-controlled multiplex PCR, was used to amplify TCRbeta CDR3 regions from genomic DNA. The study's processing was this. Within the assay, amplification of reference gene primers was used to estimate how many nucleated cells each sample contained. To quantify the absolute abundance of each unique TCRbeta CDR3 rearrangement, sequence reads were collapsed and filtered. For each sample, productive Simpson clonality was calculated as the square root of Simpson's diversity index across productive rearrangements. The table was pulled from immuneACCESS by TCRdb, which kept in-frame rearrangements only. Such tables lose some clones; where checked, under half of the loss comes from unresolved V genes, and the rest has no known cause. Clone size and V and J calls were adopted from that table, with D and trimming inferred from the DNA. Present in this sample are 90,000 to 150,000 clones, 65% to 90% of which were seen just once. The leading ten clones occupy 11% of the sample.

The germline V gene sets CDR1 to SGHDT and CDR2 to YYEEEE. The CDR3, cysteine through phenylalanine, is 12 amino acids long. Of the read, only the CDR3 DNA is kept; its 36 bases are in frame from base 1. V and J are truncated by 6 bases and 7 bases respectively, leaving an intervening sequence of 13 bases. Whole blood was collected in K2EDTA tubes by collaborating institutions according to the institutions' own protocols. Collaborator samples were shipped for TCRbeta analysis as frozen whole blood, isolated PBMCs, or DNA extracted from either sample type. The sequence links TRBV5-6 to TRBJ2-5; no D gene is confidently identified. The source of this sequence is a man older than 75 with acute or convalescent COVID-19. Material for sequencing was peripheral blood. For the CDR3, the sequence is CASTWQSGTQYF. The nucleotides are TGTGCCAGCACCTGGCAGTCGGGGACCCAGTACTTC.